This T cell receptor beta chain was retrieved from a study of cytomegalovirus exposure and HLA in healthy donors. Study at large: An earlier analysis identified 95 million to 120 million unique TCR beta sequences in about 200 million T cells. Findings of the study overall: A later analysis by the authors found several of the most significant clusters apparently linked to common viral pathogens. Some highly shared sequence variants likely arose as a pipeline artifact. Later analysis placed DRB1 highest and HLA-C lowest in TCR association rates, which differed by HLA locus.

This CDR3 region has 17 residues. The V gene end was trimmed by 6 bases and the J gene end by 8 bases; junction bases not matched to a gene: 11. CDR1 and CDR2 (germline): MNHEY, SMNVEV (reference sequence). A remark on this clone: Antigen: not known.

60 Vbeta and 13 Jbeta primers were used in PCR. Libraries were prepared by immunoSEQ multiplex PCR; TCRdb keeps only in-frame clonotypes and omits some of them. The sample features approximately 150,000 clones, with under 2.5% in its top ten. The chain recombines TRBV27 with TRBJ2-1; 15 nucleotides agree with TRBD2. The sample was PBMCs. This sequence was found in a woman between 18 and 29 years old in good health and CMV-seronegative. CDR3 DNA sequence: TGTGCCAGCAGCCTATCCGGGACTAGCGGGAGGTTGGATGAGCAGTTCTTC. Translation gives CASSLSGTSGRLDEQFF.